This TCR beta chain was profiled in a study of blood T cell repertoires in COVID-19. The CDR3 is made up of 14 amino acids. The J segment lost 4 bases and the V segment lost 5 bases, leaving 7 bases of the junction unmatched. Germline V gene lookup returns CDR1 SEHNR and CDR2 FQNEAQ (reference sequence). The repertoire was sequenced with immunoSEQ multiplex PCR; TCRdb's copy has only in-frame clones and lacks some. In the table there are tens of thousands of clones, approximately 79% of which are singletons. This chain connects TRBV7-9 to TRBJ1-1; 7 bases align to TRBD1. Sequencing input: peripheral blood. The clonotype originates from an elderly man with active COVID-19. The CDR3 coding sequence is TGTGCCAGCAGCCCCACGGGACAGAGCACTGAAGCTTTCTTT. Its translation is CASSPTGQSTEAFF.